The 17 T cell receptor beta chains below all came from one sample that was sequenced in a study of T cells in localized non-small cell lung cancer. Assay used: immunoSEQ multiplex PCR; TCRdb lists only in-frame clones, some missing. The repertoire holds around 48,000 clones, with approximately 80% as singletons. The source material was peripheral blood, sampled before any cancer treatment. The receptors derive from a man between 40 and 70 years old with stage I squamous cell lung carcinoma.

This chain connects TRBV7-9 to TRBJ1-3; D is possibly TRBD1 (5 bases). Germline CDR1 SEHNR, CDR2 FQNEAQ (reference sequence). Trimming pared 4 bases from V and 7 bases from J, leaving 14 bases between. This CDR3 is built from 14 residues. The DNA for the CDR3 is TGTGCCAGCAGCTCCTCTCGACAGACTAACACCATATATTTT. This encodes CASSSSRQTNTIYF.

The rearrangement uses TRBV7-8 and TRBJ2-5; D is possibly TRBD1 (6 bases). The CDR3 has 14 residues. Germline V lookup: CDR1 SGHVS, CDR2 FQNEAQ. Trimming shortened V by 4 bases and J by 5 bases, and 14 bases separated the two germline ends. The CDR3 DNA reads as TGTGCCAGCAGCTCCGGGACATTGGGTGAGACCCAGTACTTC. It codes for CASSSGTLGETQYF.

The CDR3 loop is CASSPGTVYSNQPQHF. The CDR3 DNA follows: TGCGCCAGCAGTCCCGGGACGGTTTATAGCAATCAGCCCCAGCATTTT. This sequence joins TRBV23-1 and TRBJ1-5, with D tentatively TRBD1 (5 bases). TRBV23-1 is an ORF, with its function uncertain. The CDR3 loop spans 16 amino acids. Trimming removed 4 bases from V and 0 bases from J, with 13 bases in between.

Only a few counts were recorded for this clone. The chain recombines TRBV19 with TRBJ2-3; no definite D call. Per the germline V gene, CDR1 is LNHDA and CDR2 is SQIVND (reference sequence). Trimming cost V 5 bases and J 5 bases, with 8 bases left between them. The CDR3 contains 12 residues. CDR3 in DNA: TGTGCCAGTAGTTTTCGGAGAGATACGCAGTATTTT. The encoded protein is CASSFRRDTQYF.

J is TRBJ1-2 and V is TRBV9; TRBD1 aligns across 8 bases. The CDR3 consists of 16 residues. CDR1 and CDR2 (germline): SGDLS, YYNGEE. The ends lost 0 bases at V and 5 bases at J; junction bases unmatched: 9. CDR3 region: CASSVEGAGGAYGYTF. The CDR3, as DNA: TGTGCCAGCAGCGTAGAGGGGGCAGGGGGCGCGTATGGCTACACCTTC.

This chain connects TRBV5-4 to TRBJ1-6, with D unclear. The CDR3 has 16 residues. The V end lost 0 bases, the J end lost 3 bases, and 10 bases lay between the germline ends. Germline V gene data show CDR1 as SGHNT and CDR2 as YYREEE (reference sequence). As DNA, the CDR3 is TGTGCCAGCAGCTTGGACGGCCCCATCTATAATTCACCCCTCCACTTT. It yields the protein CASSLDGPIYNSPLHF. The variable domain in full, completed from reference TRBV5-4 and TRBJ1-6, reads ETGVTQSPTHLIKTRGQQVTLRCSSQSGHNTVSWYQQALGQGPQFIFQYYREEENGRGNFPPRFSGLQFPNYSSELNVNALELDDSALYLCASSLDGPIYNSPLHFGNGTRLTVT.

This chain uses TRBV6-5 with TRBJ1-5; D unclear. V shed 8 bases and J shed 1 base, with 9 bases lying between them. Germline V gene sequence: CDR1 MNHEY, CDR2 SVGAGI. The CDR3 has 13 amino acids. CDR3 protein: CASGETSNQPQHF. CDR3 in DNA: TGTGCCAGCGGGGAAACAAGCAATCAGCCCCAGCATTTT.

The V call is TRBV19, the J call TRBJ1-1; D might be TRBD1 (6 bases). Trimming stripped 3 bases from V and 11 bases from J, with 19 bases between. The CDR3 has 14 residues. Looked up from germline, CDR1 is LNHDA and CDR2 is SQIVND (reference sequence). CDR3 protein: CASSIRGLGDRAFF. CDR3 sequence (DNA): TGTGCCAGTAGTATTAGAGGTCTTGGAGACAGGGCTTTCTTT. The variable domain in full, completed from reference TRBV19 and TRBJ1-1, reads DGGITQSPKYLFRKEGQNVTLSCEQNLNHDAMYWYRQDPGQGLRLIYYSQIVNDFQKGDIAEGYSVSREKKESFPLTVTSAQKNPTAFYLCASSIRGLGDRAFFGQGTRLTVV.

V is TRBV5-4 and J is TRBJ1-2, with D hard to call. Germline V gene lookup returns CDR1 SGHNT and CDR2 YYREEE (reference sequence). The V end was cut by 2 bases, the J end by 4 bases, with 21 bases between. The CDR3 length is 17 residues. The CDR3 DNA reads TGTGCCAGCAGCTTTGGCCCAGATGGTGAGGGTACCTATGGCTACACCTTC. It codes for CASSFGPDGEGTYGYTF. The full variable domain, its missing parts supplied by reference TRBV5-4 and TRBJ1-2, is ETGVTQSPTHLIKTRGQQVTLRCSSQSGHNTVSWYQQALGQGPQFIFQYYREEENGRGNFPPRFSGLQFPNYSSELNVNALELDDSALYLCASSFGPDGEGTYGYTFGSGTRLTVV.

The sample holds a few counts of this clone. The J gene is TRBJ1-1, the V gene TRBV9, with TRBD1 matching over 7 bases. There are 16 residues in the CDR3. CDR1 is SGDLS, CDR2 YYNGEE, per germline. The V gene end was trimmed by 4 bases and the J gene end by 0 bases; junction bases not matched to a gene: 9. The CDR3 spells CASSSQGDSVNTEAFF. The CDR3 DNA sequence: TGTGCCAGCAGCTCACAAGGGGACAGCGTGAACACTGAAGCTTTCTTT.

The chain employs TRBV5-6 and TRBJ1-5; no firm D call. Trimming removed 1 base from V and 6 bases from J, with 14 bases in between. Per germline, CDR1 SGHDT and CDR2 YYEEEE. CDR3 length equals 15 residues. In nucleotides, the CDR3 is TGTGCCAGCAGCTTGTCCGGGAGGGTTGGTCAGCCCCAGCATTTT. Translated, it gives CASSLSGRVGQPQHF.

The chain links TRBV6-5 to TRBJ1-1; 7 positions match TRBD1. CDR3 length: 11 amino acids. The germline CDR1 and CDR2 sequences are MNHEY and SVGAGI. V shed 7 bases, J shed 8 bases, and the junction held 4 bases outside the gene matches. CDR3 DNA: TGTGCCAGCACGAACAGGGGAGAAGCTTTCTTT. The encoded protein is CASTNRGEAFF.

This clone has only a few counts. CDR3 in amino acids: CASVGTGTEKLFF. The DNA of the CDR3 is TGTGCCAGCGTTGGGACAGGGACTGAAAAACTGTTTTTT. The chain links TRBV6-6 to TRBJ1-4; 9 nucleotides line up with TRBD1. This CDR3 comprises 13 residues. Per the germline V gene, CDR1 is MNHNY and CDR2 is SVGAGI (reference sequence). Unmatched junction bases numbered 5, after V lost 8 bases and J lost 7 bases.

Worth noting for this clone: A far larger clone differs by one base, so this is likely a read error. This rearrangement joins TRBV6-1 to TRBJ1-1, with D tentatively TRBD1 (6 bases). In germline, CDR1 is MNHNS, CDR2 SASEGT. Trimming removed 1 base from V and 1 base from J, with 13 bases in between. The CDR3 covers 16 residues. The CDR3 here is CASSEGPGHSNTEAFF. The DNA of the CDR3 is TGTGCCAGCAGTGAAGGGCCGGGACATTCGAACACTGAAGCTTTCTTT.

The chain carries TRBV27 and TRBJ2-1; 8 positions match TRBD2. The CDR3 sequence is 16 residues long. CDR1 MNHEY and CDR2 SMNVEV come from the germline V gene (reference sequence). V lost 4 bases to trimming and J lost 4 bases; unmatched junction nucleotides: 9. Here the CDR3 DNA reads TGTGCCAGCAGTTGGGTTGGCGGGGGGTTATACAATGAGCAGTTCTTC. Its translation: CASSWVGGGLYNEQFF.

The genes are TRBV18 and TRBJ1-1; D perhaps matches TRBD1 (5 bases). Germline V gene data show CDR1 as KGHSH and CDR2 as LQKENI. The CDR3 sequence is 15 residues long. Trimming took off 3 bases at V and 7 bases at J, with 18 bases between the two ends. DNA of the CDR3: TGTGCCAGCTCACCTATAGGTAGGGGTCAGAGTGAAGCTTTCTTT. It encodes CASSPIGRGQSEAFF.

As DNA, the CDR3 is TGCGCCAGCAGCTTGGGACAGGAAGCTAACTATGGCTACACCTTC. It translates to CASSLGQEANYGYTF. This chain connects TRBV5-1 to TRBJ1-2; possible D gene TRBD1, 6 bases. CDR3 size: 15 residues. V was cut by 0 bases and J by 0 bases, with 9 bases left in between. Germline lookup yields CDR1 SGHRS and CDR2 YFSETQ.